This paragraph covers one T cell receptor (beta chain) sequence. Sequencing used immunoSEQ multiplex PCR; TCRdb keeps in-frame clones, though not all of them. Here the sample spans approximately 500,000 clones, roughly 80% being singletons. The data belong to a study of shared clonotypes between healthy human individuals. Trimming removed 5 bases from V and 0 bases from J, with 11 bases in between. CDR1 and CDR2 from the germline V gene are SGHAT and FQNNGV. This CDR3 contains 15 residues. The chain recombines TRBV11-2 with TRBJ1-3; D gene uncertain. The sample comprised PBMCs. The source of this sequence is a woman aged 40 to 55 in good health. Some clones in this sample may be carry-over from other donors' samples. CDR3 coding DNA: TGTGCCAGCAGCCGTGGCGGGTACTCTGGAAACACCATATATTTT. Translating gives CASSRGGYSGNTIYF.